This note documents a single T cell receptor beta chain sequence. These data belong to a study of OX40 agonist ivuxolimab in advanced cancers. This table comes from immunoSEQ multiplex PCR, and its TCRdb copy is limited to in-frame clones, with some not included. The sample has approximately 50,000 clones, 85% to 95% seen once. CDR3 length: 13 amino acids. Germline V gene data show CDR1 as SGHDT and CDR2 as YYEEEE. The ends were cut back, 1 base at V and 2 bases at J, with 7 bases in the middle. The receptor was isolated from an adult with an advanced solid tumor such as melanoma, head and neck, liver or kidney cancer. The specimen comprised CD4+ or CD8+ T cells sorted from blood, sampled in a trial of the OX40 agonist ivuxolimab. The gene calls are TRBV5-6 and TRBJ2-7; no clear D gene. The CDR3 spells CASSLRQAYEQYF. The DNA of the CDR3 is TGTGCCAGCAGCTTGAGACAAGCCTACGAGCAGTACTTC.